Described below is a single T cell receptor beta chain sequence and its context. It has no known antigen specificity. Per-base qualities were not stored, and no clone one base away is much larger. Receptors were amplified or captured by the immunoSEQ multiplex PCR assay. For the multiplex PCR, a mixture combining 60 forward primers for TCR Vbeta segments and 13 reverse primers for TCR Jbeta segments was used. A multiplex PCR assay on genomic DNA amplified the CDR3 region of rearranged TCR beta genes. On the Illumina HiSeq System, the amplified TCR beta libraries were sequenced as 87-base-pair reads. Regarding the original processing steps: A later analysis tallied about 77 million unique TCR beta chains across the 650 to 750 repertoires, and about 12 million of those chains were shared by two or more donors. A nearest-neighbor algorithm error-corrected the raw reads and collapsed the reads into unique sequences, merging closely related sequences to remove PCR and sequencing errors. CDR3 sequences were aligned to IMGT reference sequences to assign V, D and J gene segments. For a sequence to be retained, a match of at least six nucleotides was required to both a V gene segment and a J gene segment. Rearrangements were called productive when the CDR3 lacked stop codons and stayed in frame with V and J; all others were non-productive. Following IMGT convention, CDR3 was defined as the stretch from the second conserved V-encoded cysteine up to the conserved J-encoded phenylalanine. Sequences without an unambiguous match to a single V gene segment were excluded from the earlier analysis of several hundred of the donors. In an earlier analysis of some 590 of the donors, a V segment was called functional when productive rearrangements were above 56.7%, and segregating when the standard deviation between donors exceeded 5%. A statistical classification framework was built to diagnose cytomegalovirus status from the catalog of TCR beta chain sequences. In a later analysis, V and J genes were assigned by comparing TCR nucleotide sequences against IMGT/GENE-DB human TR gene sequences. Using the TCRdist pipeline, a later analysis assigned CDR3 sequences along with most-parsimonious VDJ recombination scenarios. In a later analysis, each TCR beta chain was defined by its CDR3 amino acid sequence together with its V-gene family, and reads lacking a unique V-gene family were excluded. A later analysis removed several hundred highly shared, low-generation-probability nucleotide sequences to deal with suspected cross-contamination and a sequencing artifact. A later analysis calculated a clonal expansion index for each public chain from normalized within-repertoire ranks of inferred template counts. A later analysis computed generation probabilities with a VDJ recombination model fitted to out-of-frame rearrangements, and checked the results against IGoR. In a later analysis, hypergeometric tests were used to score TCR-TCR, TCR-HLA and TCR-CMV co-occurrence, with a repertoire-size bias correction applied to TCR pairs. To estimate false discovery rates, a later analysis permuted the HLA or CMV assignments 20 times. In a later analysis, co-occurring TCRs were grouped using DBSCAN, with TCRdist sequence similarity added in when clustering inside HLA-allele-positive subsets. Repertoires with fewer than 30,000 or more than 120,000 public chains were left out of co-occurrence clustering, as were five repertoires with anomalous nucleotide sharing. TCRdb's version of the immuneACCESS table is confined to in-frame rearrangements and falls short of the full clone set. An unresolved V gene accounts for under half of the shortfall where checked; the remainder is of unknown origin. The V and J calls and clone size are taken from that table; D and trimming were inferred from the DNA. This sample is represented by some 170,000 clones; approximately 88% of them were singletons. About 0.93% of the sample goes to the ten largest clones.

This specimen belongs to a study of cytomegalovirus exposure and HLA in healthy donors (dated by TCRdb to about 2017). Some background on the complete study: An earlier analysis of some 600 of the donors reported 276 Gb of sequence data and 95 million to 140 million unique TCR beta sequences obtained from 150 million to 200 million T cells. The study aimed to test whether cataloging public T cell receptors could reveal signatures of past pathogen exposure. About 300 gigabases of sequencing data and approximately 85 million unique TCR sequences were included in an early release covering 550 to 650 HLA-typed donors. On average, about 240,000 unique TCR beta nucleotide sequences were sequenced per donor among 300 to 500 genotyped donors of the cohort, with about 19% of those sequences being non-productive. Rather than drawing on any new phenotypic data, the later analysis identified candidate immune exposures from TCR beta sequences and the way those sequences occurred across donors. In addition to the first cohort of roughly 670 subjects, a separate validation cohort of 120 different subjects was used. To decide whether each TCR beta V gene segment behaved as functional or pseudogenic, an earlier analysis of approximately 600 of the donors relied on high-throughput TCR beta sequencing. Every discovery cohort repertoire had been produced on one sequencing platform. Of the approximately 400 genotyped donors, about 84% fell in the genetic ancestry cluster associated with self-reported Caucasian donors. Class I and class II HLA loci were covered by the typing at four-digit resolution. A later analysis re-examined previously published TCR beta repertoires from several hundred donors and added high-resolution HLA genotyping to investigate patterns of TCR occurrence. Typing coverage differed by locus: A, B, C, DRB1 and DQB1 were typed in roughly 620-640 donors, DQA1 in approximately 520, DPA1 in approximately 610, and DPB1 in 450 to 490. The study used immunosequencing to profile the T cell repertoires of 670 or so subjects and linked those repertoires to cytomegalovirus serostatus. Because of strong linkage in the cohort, roughly five DR-DQ haplotypes were treated as single units for association and clustering. Donor age, sex, ethnicity and CMV serostatus were compiled alongside the repertoire data. Genome-wide SNP genotypes for about 55% of the roughly 670 donors were used in a later genetic analysis, which treated that subset as a discovery cohort. To predict cytomegalovirus infection status, the study brought together high-throughput TCR immunosequencing, statistical association of individual TCRs with disease status, and machine learning.

Taken from cysteine to phenylalanine, the CDR3 has 14 residues. Left in the record is the CDR3 DNA by itself, 42 bases read in frame from the first base. In the germline V gene (reference sequence), CDR1 corresponds to LNHDA and CDR2 to SQIVND. The V end loses 9 bases and the J end loses 0 bases, and a stretch of 11 bases separates them. Overall study results and their limits: A further reported finding was that TCR beta sequences accurately predicted the HLA-A and HLA-B alleles for most subjects in the first cohort. Correlated functional status among segregating V segments might be attributable to linkage disequilibrium, but an unknown experimental factor could not be ruled out. In a later analysis, most CMV-associated TCR beta chains were found to appear HLA-restricted, with HLA associations seemingly driven largely by CMV exposure. While some public TCRs were present in many individuals, most TCR sequences turned up only very rarely across donors. A later analysis reported that several top co-occurrence clusters appeared linked to parvovirus B19, influenza, CMV and Epstein-Barr virus. Because counts were too low, 15 to 20 rarely observed V segments, including chromosome 9 orphons, were excluded from the earlier analysis of 587 of the donors. The authors suggested that the approach could potentially be extended to other disease states and immunological phenotypes. Three of the identified cytomegalovirus-associated TCR beta chains were confirmed in vitro to be specific for cytomegalovirus antigens. A group of highly shared sequence variants was considered likely to be a technical artifact of the sequencing pipeline. In a later analysis, the rate of TCR association differed among HLA loci, with DRB1 alleles having the most associated TCRs and HLA-C alleles having the fewest. This cohort had only TCR beta chains sequenced, and the lack of alpha or paired-chain data limited which features could be detected. A total of about 150 TCR beta chains were listed by the study as associated with cytomegalovirus. Because HLA typing was missing for some donors at each locus, association tests included only the typed subset. Strong co-occurrence of HLA alleles, especially DR and DQ, made assigning TCR associations to individual alleles difficult. A later analysis associated about 16,000 TCR beta sequences with specific HLA alleles at a false discovery rate of 0.05. The classifier was reported to diagnose cytomegalovirus status with high specificity and sensitivity in both the original cohort and the validation cohort. In a later analysis, HLA-associated TCR beta chains were found to be more clonally expanded and to have lower generation probabilities than equally common non-associated chains. A later genetic analysis reported fewer N-insertions in productive TCRs among donors in an Asian-associated ancestry cluster than the roughly 700-donor mean. Broadly in line with IMGT annotations, most TCR beta V segments showed up in productive rearrangements about 90% or about 30% of the time in an earlier analysis of several hundred of the donors. Some IMGT-functional V segments, including TRBV6-2 and TRBV6-3, could not be distinguished by the 87-base-pair reads and were therefore excluded. In a later genetic analysis, a missense DCLRE1C variant was associated with V-gene and J-gene trimming of TCR beta chains, and the association was replicated in an independent cohort. CMV serostatus was the only immune exposure information available for the cohort. The presence/absence analyses assumed that sequencing depth was roughly uniform across donors, and that assumption may not be true.

The cohort comprised more than 550 healthy bone marrow donors. All cohort members were sampled while nominally healthy, although unrecorded immune exposures were likely present. The donor tested CMV seronegative, placing the donor among the 352 seronegative members of the cohort. A peripheral blood sample was provided by each donor, and peripheral blood mononuclear cells were used for TCR beta sequencing. The Qiagen DNeasy Blood Extraction Kit was used to extract genomic DNA from the blood cell samples. The source of this sequence is a woman in her twenties or thirties in good health and CMV-seronegative. The sample comprised PBMCs. Here the chain combines TRBV19 and TRBJ2-2; the D gene is possibly TRBD2, with 5 bases matching. The CDR3 region reads CASSRGANTGELFF. In nucleotide form, the sequence is TGTGCCAGCAGCCGGGGAGCGAACACCGGGGAGCTGTTTTTT.